Shown below are 15 T cell receptor beta chains from a single sample sequenced in a study of cytomegalovirus exposure and HLA in healthy donors. The PCR had 60 Vbeta and 13 Jbeta primers. Assay: immunoSEQ multiplex PCR; the TCRdb copy retains only in-frame clones and omits some. The sample shows 150,000 to 200,000 clones, 70% to 90% of them seen only once. The sample taken for sequencing was PBMCs. Receptor source: a woman aged 50 to 60 in good health and CMV-seronegative.

The sample holds one count of this clone. The chain is built from TRBV18 and TRBJ2-7, with TRBD1 matching 9 bases. The CDR3 runs to 14 residues. Germline V CDR1 and CDR2: KGHSH, LQKENI. Germline trimming cut 5 bases from V and 2 bases from J; bases unmatched to any gene: 4. In DNA, the CDR3 is TGTGCCAGCTCAACCGGGACAGGGCCCTACGAGCAGTACTTC. Translation gives CASSTGTGPYEQYF.

The CDR3 DNA is TGTGCCAGCAGTTACCTCAAGGGACAGGGGACCTATGGCTACACCTTC. This encodes CASSYLKGQGTYGYTF. The V call is TRBV6-5, the J call TRBJ1-2; 10 bases are a match to TRBD1. Germline CDR1 is MNHEY and CDR2 is SVGAGI. The CDR3 runs to 16 residues. The V and J ends lost 2 bases and 4 bases, in that order; junction bases with no gene match: 7.

The chain uses TRBV28 and TRBJ2-1, with D maybe TRBD2 (5 bases). Germline V gene sequence: CDR1 MDHEN, CDR2 SYDVKM. Trimming removed 1 base at V and 10 bases at J, with 8 bases between. The CDR3 covers 12 residues. This CDR3 is CASSLLRAEQFF. CDR3 coding DNA: TGTGCCAGCAGTTTATTGCGGGCCGAGCAGTTCTTC.

This sequence joins TRBV4-3 and TRBJ2-2, with 7 bases matching TRBD2. The ends lost 2 bases at V and 5 bases at J; junction bases unmatched: 2. Germline V gene sequence: CDR1 LGHNA, CDR2 YSLEER. This CDR3 is 14 amino acids long. CDR3 amino acids: CASSQTGGTGELFF. The CDR3 DNA follows: TGCGCCAGCAGCCAAACGGGAGGAACCGGGGAGCTGTTTTTT.

In its sample, this clone was seen a few times. The chain carries TRBV7-2 and TRBJ1-4; 7 nucleotides align to TRBD1. With 0 bases clipped from V and 8 bases from J, the junction kept 9 bases outside the gene matches. This CDR3 is 16 amino acids long. Germline CDR1 reads SGHTA; CDR2 reads FQGNSA. The CDR3 loop reads CASSLASGGVREKLFF. DNA of the CDR3: TGTGCCAGCAGCTTAGCGTCAGGGGGTGTTAGGGAAAAACTGTTTTTT.

The V call is TRBV5-1, the J call TRBJ2-7, with D tentatively TRBD1 (6 bases). CDR1 and CDR2 from the germline V gene are SGHRS and YFSETQ. Trimming removed 0 bases from V and 3 bases from J, with 10 bases in between. The CDR3 spans 14 residues. The CDR3 sequence: CASSLGSGDYEQYF. The CDR3 DNA reads TGCGCCAGCAGCTTGGGTTCAGGGGACTACGAGCAGTACTTC.

In DNA form, the CDR3 reads TGTGCCAGCAGCCCTGACAGGCGGGATGAGCAGTTCTTC. Amino acid sequence: CASSPDRRDEQFF. This rearrangement joins TRBV7-2 to TRBJ2-1, with a tentative D call TRBD1 (6 bases). Trimming left V 5 bases short and J 8 bases short, with 13 bases between. CDR3 length equals 13 residues. Germline values: CDR1 SGHTA, CDR2 FQGNSA.

The chain couples TRBV9 to TRBJ2-1; 15 positions match TRBD2. The trim removed 3 bases at V and 9 bases at J, leaving 10 bases unmatched. The CDR3 is made up of 17 amino acids. Looked up from germline, CDR1 is SGDLS and CDR2 is YYNGEE. CDR3 DNA sequence: TGTGCCAGCAGCGCGGGGACTAGCGGGAGGCCCACCGGTGAGCAGTTCTTC. This encodes CASSAGTSGRPTGEQFF.

The sample holds one count of this clone. The chain joins TRBV11-2 to TRBJ2-1; 9 nucleotides line up with TRBD2. This CDR3 is built from 16 residues. Germline assignment: CDR1 SGHAT and CDR2 FQNNGV. J lost 1 base, V lost 4 bases, and 5 bases had no gene match. Here the CDR3 reads CASSSLAGNSYNEQFF. CDR3 sequence (DNA): TGTGCCAGCAGCTCGCTAGCGGGAAATTCCTACAATGAGCAGTTCTTC.

V gene TRBV28 combines with J gene TRBJ2-1; TRBD2 aligns across 10 bases. From germline, CDR1 is MDHEN and CDR2 SYDVKM. With 3 bases clipped from V and 2 bases from J, the junction kept 1 base outside the gene matches. There are 15 residues in the CDR3. The CDR3 sequence is CASSLSGRAYNEQFF. DNA of the CDR3: TGTGCCAGCAGTTTGAGCGGGAGGGCCTACAATGAGCAGTTCTTC. The variable domain in full, with the rest retrieved from reference TRBV28 and TRBJ2-1, is DVKVTQSSRYLVKRTGEKVFLECVQDMDHENMFWYRQDPGLGLRLIYFSYDVKMKEKGDIPEGYSVSREKKERFSLILESASTNQTSMYLCASSLSGRAYNEQFFGPGTRLTVL.

V usage is TRBV5-8 and J usage is TRBJ1-5; no reliable D call. Germline-derived CDR1 and CDR2 are SGHTS and YDEGEE. Trimming stripped 6 bases from V and 6 bases from J, with 22 bases between. CDR3 length: 16 amino acids. This chain's CDR3 is CASMRGRAGSGQPQHF. CDR3 bases: TGTGCCAGCATGCGGGGTAGGGCGGGGTCTGGTCAGCCCCAGCATTTT.

The chain is built from TRBV7-7 and TRBJ2-1; a weak D match, TRBD1 (5 bases). V was clipped by 5 bases and J by 9 bases, with 11 bases between them. Germline V CDR1 and CDR2: SSHAT, FNYEAQ (reference sequence). This CDR3 is built from 12 residues. The CDR3 sequence: CASSLQGGEQFF. In DNA, the CDR3 is TGTGCCAGCAGCCTCCAGGGCGGTGAGCAGTTCTTC.

V and J are TRBV5-5 and TRBJ2-1; a weak D match, TRBD2 (6 bases). Germline V CDR1 and CDR2: SGHKS, YYEKEE (reference sequence). This CDR3 has 15 residues. Deletions cut 2 bases from V and 9 bases from J, with 18 bases between. The CDR3 is CASSFLARRGSEQFF. CDR3 in DNA: TGTGCCAGCAGCTTCCTAGCGAGAAGGGGAAGTGAGCAGTTCTTC.

The genes are TRBV28 and TRBJ2-4, with 8 bases aligning to TRBD1. V gave up 6 bases and J gave up 1 base; unmatched junction bases: 5. The CDR3 has 15 amino acids. Germline V gene data show CDR1 as MDHEN and CDR2 as SYDVKM. The CDR3 spells CASRQGAAAKNIQYF. The CDR3 DNA reads as TGTGCCAGCAGGCAGGGGGCAGCTGCCAAAAACATTCAGTACTTC. The whole variable domain, remainder taken from reference TRBV28 and TRBJ2-4, is DVKVTQSSRYLVKRTGEKVFLECVQDMDHENMFWYRQDPGLGLRLIYFSYDVKMKEKGDIPEGYSVSREKKERFSLILESASTNQTSMYLCASRQGAAAKNIQYFGAGTRLSVL.

The rearrangement joins TRBV6-5 to TRBJ1-1, with D hard to call. Trimming took off 4 bases at V and 7 bases at J, with 13 bases between the two ends. The V gene's germline CDR1 is MNHEY and CDR2 SVGAGI. This CDR3 contains 13 residues. The CDR3 region is CASSSNIQREAFF. The CDR3 region has the DNA TGTGCCAGCAGTTCCAATATTCAGCGTGAAGCTTTCTTT.